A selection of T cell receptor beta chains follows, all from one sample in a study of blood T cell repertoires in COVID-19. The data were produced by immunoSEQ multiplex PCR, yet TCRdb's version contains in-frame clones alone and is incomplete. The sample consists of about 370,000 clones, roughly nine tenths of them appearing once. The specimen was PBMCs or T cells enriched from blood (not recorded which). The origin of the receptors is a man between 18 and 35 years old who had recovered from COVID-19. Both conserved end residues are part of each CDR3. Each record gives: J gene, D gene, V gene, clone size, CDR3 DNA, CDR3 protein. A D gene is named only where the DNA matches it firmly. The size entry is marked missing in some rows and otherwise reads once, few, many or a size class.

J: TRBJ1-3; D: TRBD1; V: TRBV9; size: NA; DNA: TGTGCCAGCAGCACGGGGACAGCCCTCTCTGGAAACACCATATATTTT; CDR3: CASSTGTALSGNTIYF
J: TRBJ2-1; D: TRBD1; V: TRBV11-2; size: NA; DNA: TGTGCCAGCAGCACCTGGACAGGGAAGAAGGACAATGAGCAGTTCTTC; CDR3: CASSTWTGKKDNEQFF
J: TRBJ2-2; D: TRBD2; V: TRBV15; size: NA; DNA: TGTGCCACCAGCAGTGTCAAGCCCGGGAGCGGGAGGGAGCTGTTTTTT; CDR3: CATSSVKPGSGRELFF
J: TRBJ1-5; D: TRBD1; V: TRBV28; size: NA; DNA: TGTGCCAGCAGTTACCCGGGACAGATTAGCAATCAGCCCCAGCATTTT; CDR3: CASSYPGQISNQPQHF
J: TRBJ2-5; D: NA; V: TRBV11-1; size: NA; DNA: TGTGCCAGCAGCTTCTCGGGGGAAGAGACCCAGTACTTC; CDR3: CASSFSGEETQYF
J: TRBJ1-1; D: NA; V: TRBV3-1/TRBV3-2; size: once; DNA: TGTGCCAGCAGCTCGCTTGGGGCGAATAGGGCTGAAGCTTTCTTT; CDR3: CASSSLGANRAEAFF
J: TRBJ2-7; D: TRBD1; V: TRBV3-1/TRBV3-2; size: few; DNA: TGTGCCAGCAGCCATCTAGGGGGCAACGAGCAGTACTTC; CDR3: CASSHLGGNEQYF
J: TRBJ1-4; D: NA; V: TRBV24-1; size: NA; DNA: TGTGCCACCAGTGTCATTAGCACCAGGGGAGCTAATGAAAAACTGTTTTTT; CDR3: CATSVISTRGANEKLFF
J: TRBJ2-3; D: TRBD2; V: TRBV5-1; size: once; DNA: TGCGCCAGCAGGACGCCGGGGGGTTCTAGCACAGATACGCAGTATTTT; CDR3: CASRTPGGSSTDTQYF
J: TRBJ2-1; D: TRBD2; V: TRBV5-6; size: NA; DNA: TGTGCCAGCATCCTAAAGGGGATGGGCGGGGGGCCTTACAATGAGCAGTTCTTC; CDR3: CASILKGMGGGPYNEQFF
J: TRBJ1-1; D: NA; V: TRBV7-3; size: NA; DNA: TGTGCCAGCAGCTTAATGGCTCGGGATAACACTGAAGCTTTCTTT; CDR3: CASSLMARDNTEAFF
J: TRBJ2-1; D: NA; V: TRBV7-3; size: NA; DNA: TGTGCCAGCAGCTTAGAGCCAGGTGAGCAGTTCTTC; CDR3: CASSLEPGEQFF
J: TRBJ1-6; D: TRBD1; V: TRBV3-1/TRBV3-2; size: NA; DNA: TGTGCCAGCAGCCAAGGAACTTTGGGACAGGGCGGTTCACCCCTCCACTTT; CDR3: CASSQGTLGQGGSPLHF
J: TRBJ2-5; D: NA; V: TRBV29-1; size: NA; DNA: TGCAGCGTTGAAGAGGCGGGGACCCAGTACTTC; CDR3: CSVEEAGTQYF
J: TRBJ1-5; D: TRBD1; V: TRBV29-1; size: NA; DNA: TGCAGCGTTCAGGGGGATCCGAATCAGCCCCAGCATTTT; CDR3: CSVQGDPNQPQHF
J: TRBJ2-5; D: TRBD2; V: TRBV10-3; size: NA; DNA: TGTGCCATCAGTGGGGGTAGCGGGAGAGTTCAAGAGACCCAGTACTTC; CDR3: CAISGGSGRVQETQYF
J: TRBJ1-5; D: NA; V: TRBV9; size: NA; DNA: TGTGCCAGCAGCGTAGGGCAGAATAGCAATCAGCCCCAGCATTTT; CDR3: CASSVGQNSNQPQHF
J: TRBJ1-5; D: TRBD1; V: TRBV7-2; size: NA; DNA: TGTGCCAGCAGCGGGGACAGGGGCAATCAGCCCCAGCATTTT; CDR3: CASSGDRGNQPQHF
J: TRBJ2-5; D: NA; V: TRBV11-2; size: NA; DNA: TGTGCCAGCAGCTTATCACTACTACAAGAGACCCAGTACTTC; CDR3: CASSLSLLQETQYF
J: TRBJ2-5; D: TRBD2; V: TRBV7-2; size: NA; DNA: TGTGCCAGCAGCTTAACGGGGGGAACGATCCGGGAGACCCAGTACTTC; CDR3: CASSLTGGTIRETQYF
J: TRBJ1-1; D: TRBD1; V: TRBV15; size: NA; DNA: TGTGCCACCAGCAGGGACAGGGGGCGAGGAAGTACTGAAGCTTTCTTT; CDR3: CATSRDRGRGSTEAFF
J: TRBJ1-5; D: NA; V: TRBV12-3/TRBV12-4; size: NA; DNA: TGTGCCAGCAGCGCGATAAGGGGGCAGCCCCAGCATTTT; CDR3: CASSAIRGQPQHF
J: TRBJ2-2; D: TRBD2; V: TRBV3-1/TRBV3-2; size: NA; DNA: TGTGCCAGCAGCTTCCCGGGACTAGCGGGAGTAGGCGGGGAGCTGTTTTTT; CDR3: CASSFPGLAGVGGELFF
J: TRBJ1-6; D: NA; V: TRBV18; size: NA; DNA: TGTGCCAGCTTTGAGGGTTTAACTTCTAATTCACCCCTCCACTTT; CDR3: CASFEGLTSNSPLHF
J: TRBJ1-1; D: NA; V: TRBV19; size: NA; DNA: TGTGCCAGTACCCCACCCGGAAGGGGCACTGAAGCTTTCTTT; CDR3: CASTPPGRGTEAFF
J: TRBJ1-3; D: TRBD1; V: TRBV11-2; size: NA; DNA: TGTGCCAGCAGCCAGGCGTCGACAGGGCTCAGAAACACCATATATTTT; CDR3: CASSQASTGLRNTIYF
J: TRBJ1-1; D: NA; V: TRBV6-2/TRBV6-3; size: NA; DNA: TGTGCCAGCAGTTACCCCGGGCGGGGTACCTCTGAAGCTTTCTTT; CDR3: CASSYPGRGTSEAFF
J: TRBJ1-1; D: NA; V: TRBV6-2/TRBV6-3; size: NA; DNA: TGTGCCAGCAGTCGAACAGTATTGAACACTGAAGCTTTCTTT; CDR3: CASSRTVLNTEAFF
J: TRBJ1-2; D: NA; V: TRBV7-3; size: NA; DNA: TGTGCCAGCAGCCCCAGGCGGGTAGGCTGCGGTAACTATGGCTACACCTTC; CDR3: CASSPRRVGCGNYGYTF
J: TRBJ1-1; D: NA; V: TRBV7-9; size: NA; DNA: TGTGCCAGCAGCTTAATAGGACAGAACACTGAAGCTTTCTTT; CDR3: CASSLIGQNTEAFF
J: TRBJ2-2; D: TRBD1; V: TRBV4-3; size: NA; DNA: TGCGCCAGCAGCCAGTCAACAGGGGATACTGGCGGGGAGCTGTTTTTT; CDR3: CASSQSTGDTGGELFF
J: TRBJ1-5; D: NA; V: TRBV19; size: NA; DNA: TGTGCCAGTAGTATCATACGGGCGGGGGCCACCTTTCCTAATCAGCCCCAGCATTTT; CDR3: CASSIIRAGATFPNQPQHF
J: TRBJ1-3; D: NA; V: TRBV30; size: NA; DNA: TGTGCCTGGAGTGTATATCCCTACTCTGGAAACACCATATATTTT; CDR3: CAWSVYPYSGNTIYF
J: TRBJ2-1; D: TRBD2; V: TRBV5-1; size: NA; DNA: TGCGCCAGCAGCCGCGGGGGGCCGGACGATGAGCAGTTCTTC; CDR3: CASSRGGPDDEQFF
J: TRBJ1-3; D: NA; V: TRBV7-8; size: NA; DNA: TGTGCCAGCAGCTTAGCGGGGAGGGTTGGCCTCTCTGGAAACACCATATATTTT; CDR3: CASSLAGRVGLSGNTIYF
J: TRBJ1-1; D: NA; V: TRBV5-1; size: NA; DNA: TGCGCCAGCAGCCCAGGGTGGGGCACTGAAGCTTTCTTT; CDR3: CASSPGWGTEAFF
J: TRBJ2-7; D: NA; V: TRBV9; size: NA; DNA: TGTGCCAGCAGCGTACAGGGCTCCGAGCAGTACTTC; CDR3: CASSVQGSEQYF
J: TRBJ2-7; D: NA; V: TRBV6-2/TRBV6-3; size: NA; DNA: TGTGCCAGCAGCTATAAGGGACAAGTCTACGAGCAGTACTTC; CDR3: CASSYKGQVYEQYF
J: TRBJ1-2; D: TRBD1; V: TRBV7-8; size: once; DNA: TGTGCCAGCAGCTTACAGGGGGCGGACTATGGCTACACCTTC; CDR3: CASSLQGADYGYTF
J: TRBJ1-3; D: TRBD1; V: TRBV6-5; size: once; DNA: TGTGCCAGCAGTTACTCCAGGGGACAGGCTGGAAACACCATATATTTT; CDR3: CASSYSRGQAGNTIYF
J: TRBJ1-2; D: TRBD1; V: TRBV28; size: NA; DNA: TGTGCCAGCAGTTTCTCACAGGGGGCGAAAACCTTC; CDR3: CASSFSQGAKTF
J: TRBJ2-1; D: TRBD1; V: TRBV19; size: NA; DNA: TGTGCCAGTAGTTCAAACAGGGGCGATTACTCCTACAATGAGCAGTTCTTC; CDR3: CASSSNRGDYSYNEQFF
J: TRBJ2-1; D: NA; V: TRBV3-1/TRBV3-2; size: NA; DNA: TGTGCCAGCAGCCAATATCAGGGCCTCAGGATTGAGCAGTTCTTC; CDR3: CASSQYQGLRIEQFF
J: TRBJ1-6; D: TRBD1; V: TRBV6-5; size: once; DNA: TGTGCCAGCAGTTACGAGGACAGGGGTTCACCCCTCCACTTT; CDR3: CASSYEDRGSPLHF